This record concerns one T cell receptor beta chain sequence. Original handling: Amplification of reference gene primers was used by the study to estimate nucleated cell counts. The data were produced by immunoSEQ multiplex PCR, yet TCRdb's version contains in-frame clones alone and is incomplete. V and J calls and clone size are as listed in that table; D and trimming were resolved from the DNA. The data hold 150,000 to 200,000 clones, with roughly 78% observed a single time. This record comes from a study of blood T cell repertoires in COVID-19. As for the study in general: Sources were T cells, B-cell-depleted T cells, or PBMCs; the material itself was cDNA or gDNA.

The sample taken for sequencing was peripheral blood. The clonotype originates from an elderly woman with active or convalescent COVID-19.

CDR3 amino acids: CATQQGVGYITYGYTF. The CDR3 DNA follows: TGTGCCACCCAACAGGGGGTCGGGTATATAACCTATGGCTACACCTTC. The V call is TRBV19, the J call TRBJ1-2; 8 bases match TRBD1. V lost 10 bases to trimming and J lost 4 bases; unmatched junction nucleotides: 17. CDR3 length equals 16 residues. CDR1 is LNHDA, CDR2 SQIVND, per germline (reference sequence). Full variable domain (rest looked up from reference TRBV19 and TRBJ1-2): DGGITQSPKYLFRKEGQNVTLSCEQNLNHDAMYWYRQDPGQGLRLIYYSQIVNDFQKGDIAEGYSVSREKKESFPLTVTSAQKNPTAFYLCATQQGVGYITYGYTFGSGTRLTVV.